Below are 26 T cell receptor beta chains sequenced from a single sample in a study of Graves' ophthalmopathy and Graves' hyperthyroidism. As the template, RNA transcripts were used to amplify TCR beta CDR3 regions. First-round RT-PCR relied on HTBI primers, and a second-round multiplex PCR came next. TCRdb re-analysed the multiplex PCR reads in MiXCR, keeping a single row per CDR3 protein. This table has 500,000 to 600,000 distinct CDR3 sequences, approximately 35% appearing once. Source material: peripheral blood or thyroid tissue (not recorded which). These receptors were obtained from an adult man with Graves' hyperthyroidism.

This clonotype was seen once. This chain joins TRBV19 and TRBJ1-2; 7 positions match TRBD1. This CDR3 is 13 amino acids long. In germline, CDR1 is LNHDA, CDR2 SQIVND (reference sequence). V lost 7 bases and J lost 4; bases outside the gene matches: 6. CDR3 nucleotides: TGTGCCAGTACCGCGAGGGGGCCCTATGGCTACACCTTC. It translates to CASTARGPYGYTF.

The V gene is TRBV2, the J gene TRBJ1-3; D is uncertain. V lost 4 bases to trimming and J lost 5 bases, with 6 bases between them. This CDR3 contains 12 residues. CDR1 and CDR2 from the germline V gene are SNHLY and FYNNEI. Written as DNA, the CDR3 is TGTGCCAGCAGTGGGGCAAGAAACACCATATATTTT. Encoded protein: CASSGARNTIYF.

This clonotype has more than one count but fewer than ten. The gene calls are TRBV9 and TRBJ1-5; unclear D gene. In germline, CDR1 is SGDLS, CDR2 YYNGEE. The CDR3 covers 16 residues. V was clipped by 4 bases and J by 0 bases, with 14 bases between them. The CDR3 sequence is CASSLGFAGSNQPQHF. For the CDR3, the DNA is TGTGCCAGCAGCTTAGGTTTCGCTGGTAGCAATCAGCCCCAGCATTTT. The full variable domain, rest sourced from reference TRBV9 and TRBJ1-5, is DSGVTQTPKHLITATGQRVTLRCSPRSGDLSVYWYQQSLDQGLQFLIQYYNGEERAKGNILERFSAQQFPDLHSELNLSSLELGDSALYFCASSLGFAGSNQPQHFGDGTRLSIL.

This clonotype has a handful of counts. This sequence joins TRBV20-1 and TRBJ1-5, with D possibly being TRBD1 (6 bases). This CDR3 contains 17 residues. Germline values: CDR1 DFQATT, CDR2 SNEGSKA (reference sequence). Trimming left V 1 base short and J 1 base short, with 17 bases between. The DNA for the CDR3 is TGCAGTGCTAGAGTGATCGGGGGGACACGAAGCAATCAGCCCCAGCATTTT. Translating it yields CSARVIGGTRSNQPQHF.

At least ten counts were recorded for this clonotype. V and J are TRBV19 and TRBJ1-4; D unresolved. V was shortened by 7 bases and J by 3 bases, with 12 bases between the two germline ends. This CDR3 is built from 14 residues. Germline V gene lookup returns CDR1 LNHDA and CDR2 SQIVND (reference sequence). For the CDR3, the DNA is TGTGCCAGTAAGGTGGCAGCGGCTAATGAAAAACTGTTTTTT. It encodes CASKVAAANEKLFF.

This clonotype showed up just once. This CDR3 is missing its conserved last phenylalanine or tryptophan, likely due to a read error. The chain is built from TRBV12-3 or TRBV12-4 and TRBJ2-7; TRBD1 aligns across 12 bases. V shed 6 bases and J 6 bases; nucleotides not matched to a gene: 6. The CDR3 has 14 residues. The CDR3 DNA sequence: TGTGCCAGCAGCTCGGGACAGGGGGCTAGCGAGCAGTACCTC. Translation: CASSSGQGASEQYL.

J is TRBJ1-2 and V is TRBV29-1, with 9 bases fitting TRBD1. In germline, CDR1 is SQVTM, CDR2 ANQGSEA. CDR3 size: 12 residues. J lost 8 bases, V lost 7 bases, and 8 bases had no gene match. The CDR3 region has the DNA TGCAGCGCCTACAGGGGGCAACGGGGCTACACCTTC. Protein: CSAYRGQRGYTF.

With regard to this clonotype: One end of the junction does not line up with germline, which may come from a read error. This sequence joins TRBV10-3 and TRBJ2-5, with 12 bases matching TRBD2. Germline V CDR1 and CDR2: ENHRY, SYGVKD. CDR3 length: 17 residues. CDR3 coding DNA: TGTGCCAGCAGTTTAACCCTAGCGGGGGGGCACCAAGAGACCCAGTACTTC. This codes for CASSLTLAGGHQETQYF.

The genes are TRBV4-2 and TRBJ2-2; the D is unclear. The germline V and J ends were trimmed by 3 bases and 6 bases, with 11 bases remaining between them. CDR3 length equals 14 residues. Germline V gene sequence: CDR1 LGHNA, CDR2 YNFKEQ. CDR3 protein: CASSQGVAPGELFF. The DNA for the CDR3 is TGTGCCAGCAGCCAGGGTGTAGCTCCCGGGGAGCTGTTTTTT.

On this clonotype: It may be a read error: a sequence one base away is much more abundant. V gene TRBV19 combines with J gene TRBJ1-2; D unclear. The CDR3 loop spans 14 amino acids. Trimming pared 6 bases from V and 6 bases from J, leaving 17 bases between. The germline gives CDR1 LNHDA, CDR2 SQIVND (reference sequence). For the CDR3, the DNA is TGTGCCAGTAGCACTGACGGGAAAAACCATGGCTACACCTTC. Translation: CASSTDGKNHGYTF.

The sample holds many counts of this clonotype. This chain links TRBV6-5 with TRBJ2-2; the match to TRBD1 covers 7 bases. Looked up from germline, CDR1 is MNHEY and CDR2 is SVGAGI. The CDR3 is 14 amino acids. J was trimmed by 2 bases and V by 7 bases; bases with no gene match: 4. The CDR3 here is CASTWTGNTGELFF. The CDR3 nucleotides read TGTGCCAGCACATGGACAGGAAACACCGGGGAGCTGTTTTTT.

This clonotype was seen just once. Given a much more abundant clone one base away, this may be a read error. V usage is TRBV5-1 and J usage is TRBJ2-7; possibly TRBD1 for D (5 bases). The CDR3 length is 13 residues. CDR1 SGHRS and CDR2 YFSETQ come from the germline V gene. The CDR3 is CAGRVPVTYEQYF. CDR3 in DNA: TGCGCCGGCAGGGTACCGGTAACCTACGAGCAGTACTTC.

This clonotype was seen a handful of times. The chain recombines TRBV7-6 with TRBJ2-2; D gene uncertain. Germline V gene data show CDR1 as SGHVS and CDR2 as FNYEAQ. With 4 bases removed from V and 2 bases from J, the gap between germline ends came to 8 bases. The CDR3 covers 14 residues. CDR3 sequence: CASSWIENTGELFF. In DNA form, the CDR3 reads TGTGCCAGCAGCTGGATTGAAAACACCGGGGAGCTGTTTTTT.

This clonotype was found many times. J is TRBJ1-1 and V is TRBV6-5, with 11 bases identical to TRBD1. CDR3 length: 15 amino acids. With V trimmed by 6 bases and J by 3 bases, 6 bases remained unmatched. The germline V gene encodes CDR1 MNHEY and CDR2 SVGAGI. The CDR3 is CASSLPGQGDTEAFF. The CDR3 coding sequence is TGTGCCAGCAGCCTCCCGGGACAGGGGGACACTGAAGCTTTCTTT.

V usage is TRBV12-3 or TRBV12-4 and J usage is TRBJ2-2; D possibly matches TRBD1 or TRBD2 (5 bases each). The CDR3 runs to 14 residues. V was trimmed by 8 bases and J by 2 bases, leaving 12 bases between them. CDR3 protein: CASVEGPNTGELFF. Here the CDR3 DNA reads TGTGCCAGCGTAGAGGGACCAAACACCGGGGAGCTGTTTTTT.

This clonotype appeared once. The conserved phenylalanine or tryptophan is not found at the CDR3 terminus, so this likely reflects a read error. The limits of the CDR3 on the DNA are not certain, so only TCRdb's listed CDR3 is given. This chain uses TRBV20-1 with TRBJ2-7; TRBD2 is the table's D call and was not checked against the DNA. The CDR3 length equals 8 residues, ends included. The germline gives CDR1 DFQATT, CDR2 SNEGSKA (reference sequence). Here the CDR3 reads CSARDEAG.

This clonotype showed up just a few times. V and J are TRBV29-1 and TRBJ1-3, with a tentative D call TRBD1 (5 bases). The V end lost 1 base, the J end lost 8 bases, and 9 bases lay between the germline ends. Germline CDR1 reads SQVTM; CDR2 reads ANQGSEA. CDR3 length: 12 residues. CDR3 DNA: TGCAGCGTTGAAGCCAGGGTGGACACCATATATTTT. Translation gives CSVEARVDTIYF.

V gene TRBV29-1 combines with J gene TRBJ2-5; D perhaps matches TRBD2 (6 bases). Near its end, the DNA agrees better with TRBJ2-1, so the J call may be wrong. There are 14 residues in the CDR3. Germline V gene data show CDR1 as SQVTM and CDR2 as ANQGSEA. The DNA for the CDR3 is TGCAGCACGAAAGCGGGCAGGGTGACCGGTGAGCAGTTCTTC. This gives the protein CSTKAGRVTGEQFF.

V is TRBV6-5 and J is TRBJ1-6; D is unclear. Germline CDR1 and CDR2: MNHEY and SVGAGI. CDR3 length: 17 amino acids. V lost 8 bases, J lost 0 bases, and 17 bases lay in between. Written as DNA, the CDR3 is TGTGCCAGCGGTGCGGACCTTCCCTTCTCCTATAATTCACCCCTCCACTTT. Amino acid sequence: CASGADLPFSYNSPLHF.

CDR3 DNA: TGTGCCAGCAGTGTTTTCCAGGTAGGGGATCTCTACGAGCAGTACTTC. The encoded protein is CASSVFQVGDLYEQYF. The V call is TRBV6-1, the J call TRBJ2-7; D possibly corresponds to TRBD1 (5 bases). The germline V and J ends were trimmed by 4 bases and 3 bases, with 19 bases remaining between them. CDR3 length: 16 residues. Germline V CDR1 and CDR2: MNHNS, SASEGT.

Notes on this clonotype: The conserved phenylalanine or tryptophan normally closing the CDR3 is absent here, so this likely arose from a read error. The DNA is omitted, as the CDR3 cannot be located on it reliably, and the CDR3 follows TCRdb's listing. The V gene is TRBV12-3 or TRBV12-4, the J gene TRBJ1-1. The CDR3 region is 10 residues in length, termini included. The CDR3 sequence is CASSFLGRFS.

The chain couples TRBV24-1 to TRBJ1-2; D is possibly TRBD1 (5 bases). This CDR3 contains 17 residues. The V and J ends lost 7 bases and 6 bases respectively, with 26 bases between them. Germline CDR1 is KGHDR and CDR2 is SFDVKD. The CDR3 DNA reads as TGTGCCACCAGCCCAACGAGGGGAGATCAGGGACGGCATGGCTACACCTTC. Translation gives CATSPTRGDQGRHGYTF.

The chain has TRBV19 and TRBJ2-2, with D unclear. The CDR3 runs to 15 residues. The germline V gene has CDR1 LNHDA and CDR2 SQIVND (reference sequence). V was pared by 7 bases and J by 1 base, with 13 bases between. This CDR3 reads CASIGERRNTGELFF. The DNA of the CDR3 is TGTGCCAGTATCGGCGAAAGAAGGAACACCGGGGAGCTGTTTTTT.

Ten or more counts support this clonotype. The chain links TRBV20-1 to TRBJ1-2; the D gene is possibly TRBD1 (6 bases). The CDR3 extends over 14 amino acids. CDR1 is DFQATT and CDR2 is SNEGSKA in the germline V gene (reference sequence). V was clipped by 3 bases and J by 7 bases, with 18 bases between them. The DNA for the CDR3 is TGCAGTGCTAGTGGGGACACCTCCCATATTGGCTACACCTTC. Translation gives CSASGDTSHIGYTF.

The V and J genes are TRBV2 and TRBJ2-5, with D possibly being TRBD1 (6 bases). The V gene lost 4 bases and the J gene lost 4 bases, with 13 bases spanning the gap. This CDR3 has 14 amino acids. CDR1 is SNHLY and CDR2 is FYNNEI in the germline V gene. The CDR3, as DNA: TGTGCCAGCAGTGGCGAGAGGGACATAGAGACCCAGTACTTC. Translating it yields CASSGERDIETQYF. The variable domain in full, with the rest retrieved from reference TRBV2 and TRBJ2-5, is EPEVTQTPSHQVTQMGQEVILRCVPISNHLYFYWYRQILGQKVEFLVSFYNNEISEKSEIFDDQFSVERPDGSNFTLKIRSTKLEDSAMYFCASSGERDIETQYFGPGTRLLVL.

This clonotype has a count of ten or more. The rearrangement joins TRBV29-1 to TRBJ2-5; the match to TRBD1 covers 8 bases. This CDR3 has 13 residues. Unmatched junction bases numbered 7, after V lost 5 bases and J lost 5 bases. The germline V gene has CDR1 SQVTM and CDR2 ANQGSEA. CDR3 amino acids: CSVSGGAGETQYF. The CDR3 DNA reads TGCAGCGTTTCAGGGGGCGCCGGGGAGACCCAGTACTTC.